The clone carrying this T cell receptor (beta chain) has more than one count but fewer than ten. This sample is part of a study of blood T cell repertoires in COVID-19. Overall study: COVID-19 samples, acute and convalescent, were from the United States, Italy and Spain.

Germline assignment: CDR1 SGHRS and CDR2 YFSETQ. V shed 3 bases, J shed 7 bases, and the junction held 6 bases outside the gene matches. CDR3 length equals 14 residues. Profiled with immunoSEQ multiplex PCR; TCRdb holds only in-frame clones, not every one. The sample includes some 80,000 clones, approximately 86% seen only once; the top ten take roughly a sixth. V usage is TRBV5-1 and J usage is TRBJ2-1; 8 bases are a match to TRBD2. The specimen sequenced was peripheral blood. The clonotype was recovered from a human donor in a cohort sampled during active COVID-19. CDR3 protein: CASSYGGELNEQFF. The CDR3 nucleotides are TGCGCCAGCAGCTACGGGGGGGAGCTTAATGAGCAGTTCTTC.